These 22 T cell receptor beta chains originate from one sample sequenced in a study of blood T cells in healthy people across ages. Together with a sample-barcoded 5' primer, a J-beta primer mix was included in a second PCR lasting about 6 to 11 cycles. TCRdb re-called the 5' RACE reads through MiXCR, storing one row per CDR3 protein. The data hold around 1,700,000 distinct CDR3 sequences, with 28% observed a single time. The material sequenced was blood. These receptors originate from a woman in her 30s in good health.

In the case of this clonotype: One end of the junction varies from germline; a read error may be responsible. Written as DNA, the CDR3 is TGTGCCCGCAGCCCCAGCCAGGAGAGCAATCAGCCCCAGCATTTT. Amino acid sequence: CARSPSQESNQPQHF. This chain joins TRBV7-6 and TRBJ1-5; D remains ambiguous. The CDR3 runs 15 residues. The germline V gene has CDR1 SGHVS and CDR2 FNYEAQ.

J is TRBJ2-4 and V is TRBV21-1. TRBV21-1 is a recognized pseudogene. The CDR3 extends over 15 amino acids. The CDR3 DNA follows: TGTGCCAGCAGCAAGGGCAGGTTAGCCAAAAACATTCAGTACTTC. Translated: CASSKGRLAKNIQYF.

This clonotype was seen more than once but under ten times. This chain links TRBV29-1 with TRBJ1-1, with D perhaps TRBD1 (5 bases). CDR3 length equals 15 residues. CDR1 and CDR2 from the germline V gene are SQVTM and ANQGSEA. The ends were cut back, 0 bases at V and 4 bases at J, with 15 bases in the middle. The CDR3 bases are TGCAGCGTTGAAGACGACAGCGAGGCGGGCACTGAAGCTTTCTTT. Protein sequence: CSVEDDSEAGTEAFF.

The rearrangement links TRBV9 to TRBJ2-1, with D uncertain. CDR3 length: 15 amino acids. CDR1 and CDR2 (germline): SGDLS, YYNGEE. V lost 0 bases, J lost 8 bases, and 15 bases lay in between. The CDR3 DNA reads TGTGCCAGCAGCGTAGTTCTTTCTAGAGGAGATGAGCAGTTCTTC. Translated: CASSVVLSRGDEQFF.

There are a few counts of this clonotype. The chain recombines TRBV5-1 with TRBJ2-1, with D perhaps TRBD2 (6 bases). CDR1 SGHRS and CDR2 YFSETQ come from the germline V gene. Trimming shortened V by 3 bases and J by 12 bases, and 13 bases separated the two germline ends. The CDR3 covers 12 residues. The CDR3 loop is CASSSGLGGQFF. The CDR3 DNA reads as TGCGCCAGCAGCTCTGGACTCGGGGGGCAGTTCTTC.

This clonotype has just a few counts. The chain has TRBV29-1 and TRBJ1-2; possibly TRBD1 for D (5 bases). The CDR3 consists of 13 residues. Germline CDR1 is SQVTM and CDR2 is ANQGSEA. The ends were cut back, 8 bases at V and 5 bases at J, with 18 bases in the middle. CDR3: CSPGWGGAYGYTF. For the CDR3, the DNA is TGCAGCCCTGGTTGGGGAGGGGCGTATGGCTACACCTTC.

This clonotype was counted a few times. The chain is built from TRBV20-1 and TRBJ2-5; 12 bases agree with TRBD2. This CDR3 region has 16 residues. The V segment lost 2 bases and the J segment 2 bases; nucleotides outside the gene matches: 6. Germline CDR1 is DFQATT and CDR2 is SNEGSKA (reference sequence). This CDR3 is CSARPASGRVQETQYF. CDR3 nucleotide sequence: TGCAGTGCTAGACCCGCTAGCGGGAGGGTGCAAGAGACCCAGTACTTC.

The chain has TRBV7-2 and TRBJ2-4; TRBD2 aligns across 8 bases. CDR1 is SGHTA, CDR2 FQGNSA, per germline. The CDR3 runs 16 residues. With V trimmed by 3 bases and J by 13 bases, 17 bases remained unmatched. The CDR3: CASSFTGTRFSDEQYF. The CDR3 bases are TGTGCCAGCAGCTTTACCGGGACTAGATTCAGTGATGAGCAGTACTTC.

In this sample, this clonotype turned up many times. V is TRBV6-5 and J is TRBJ1-2; TRBD1 is a possible D gene (5 bases). V was trimmed by 2 bases and J by 6 bases, leaving 13 bases between them. The germline V gene encodes CDR1 MNHEY and CDR2 SVGAGI. The CDR3 totals 14 residues. CDR3 nucleotides: TGTGCCAGCAGTTACCTTCGTGGAGGGGATGGCTACACCTTC. It specifies CASSYLRGGDGYTF.

The chain links TRBV5-1 to TRBJ2-4, with a possible D match to TRBD2 (5 bases). Deletions cut 0 bases from V and 13 bases from J, with 11 bases between. The CDR3 consists of 12 residues. Germline V gene sequence: CDR1 SGHRS, CDR2 YFSETQ. This CDR3 is CASSLDPGKQYF. The CDR3, as DNA: TGCGCCAGCAGCTTGGACCCGGGAAAGCAGTACTTC.

The chain has TRBV20-1 and TRBJ2-7, with a tentative D call TRBD2 (6 bases). The V gene's germline CDR1 is DFQATT and CDR2 SNEGSKA (reference sequence). V lost 0 bases and J lost 5, with 14 bases in between. The CDR3 totals 14 residues. The CDR3 is CSAREGGSSDEQYF. The CDR3 DNA sequence: TGCAGTGCTAGAGAGGGGGGTTCAAGCGACGAGCAGTACTTC.

About this clonotype: A read error may produce the germline difference seen at one junction end. The V and J genes are TRBV7-2 and TRBJ2-7, with 8 bases fitting TRBD2. The CDR3 consists of 15 residues. Germline CDR1 SGHTA, CDR2 FQGNSA. CDR3 region: CASRLAGQGIYEQYF. The CDR3 DNA follows: TGTGCCAGCAGATTAGCGGGGCAGGGAATCTACGAGCAGTACTTC.

This clonotype was detected many times. The gene calls are TRBV6-6 and TRBJ1-5; D perhaps matches TRBD1 (5 bases). The V gene lost 6 bases and the J gene lost 2 bases, with 14 bases spanning the gap. Germline V gives CDR1 MNHNY, CDR2 SVGAGI (reference sequence). The CDR3 is made up of 15 amino acids. CDR3 amino acids: CASRKDGTGNQPQHF. The CDR3 DNA reads TGTGCCAGCAGGAAAGATGGGACCGGCAATCAGCCCCAGCATTTT.

The rearrangement joins TRBV20-1 to TRBJ1-1; perhaps TRBD1 as D (6 bases). The CDR3 is 13 residues long. The V end was cut by 0 bases, the J end by 4 bases, with 9 bases between. Looked up from germline, CDR1 is DFQATT and CDR2 is SNEGSKA (reference sequence). CDR3 residues: CSARDWGLTEAFF. In nucleotides, the CDR3 is TGCAGTGCTAGAGATTGGGGGCTCACTGAAGCTTTCTTT.

J is TRBJ1-1 and V is TRBV20-1; possibly TRBD1 for D (5 bases). CDR1 DFQATT and CDR2 SNEGSKA come from the germline V gene (reference sequence). The length of the CDR3 is 13 residues. V gave up 6 bases and J gave up 2 bases, with 13 bases separating them. CDR3: CSATNQGNTEAFF. In DNA, the CDR3 is TGCAGTGCCACAAATCAGGGCAACACTGAAGCTTTCTTT.

The V and J genes are TRBV29-1 and TRBJ2-2, with 13 bases aligning to TRBD2. This CDR3 has 17 amino acids. Germline values: CDR1 SQVTM, CDR2 ANQGSEA. After removal of 6 bases from V and 2 bases from J, the junction contained 9 bases not matched to a gene. DNA for the CDR3: TGCAGCGTCCCCGGACTAGCGGGAGTTGGAAACACCGGGGAGCTGTTTTTT. This gives the protein CSVPGLAGVGNTGELFF.

The rearrangement links TRBV20-1 to TRBJ2-5; 7 positions agree with TRBD2. CDR1 is DFQATT, CDR2 SNEGSKA, per germline (reference sequence). This CDR3 spans 14 amino acids. V trimming: 6 bases; J trimming: 3 bases; junction bases outside the gene matches: 10. The CDR3 DNA reads as TGCAGTGCCAACCCATTAAGCGGGAAAGAGACCCAGTACTTC. It codes for CSANPLSGKETQYF.

The chain links TRBV2 to TRBJ1-4; the match to TRBD1 covers 8 bases. The CDR3 is made up of 16 amino acids. The germline gives CDR1 SNHLY, CDR2 FYNNEI. V was clipped by 5 bases and J by 3 bases; unmatched bases: 8. CDR3 DNA sequence: TGTGCCAGCAGTAAAGGGACAGGCGCGGCTAATGAAAAACTGTTTTTT. It specifies CASSKGTGAANEKLFF.

The genes are TRBV7-9 and TRBJ2-2; D is unclear. Trimming cost V 2 bases and J 2 bases, with 9 bases left between them. This CDR3 has 15 amino acids. Germline CDR1 is SEHNR and CDR2 is FQNEAQ (reference sequence). The CDR3 DNA reads as TGTGCCAGCAGCTTAATAGGCCTTAACACCGGGGAGCTGTTTTTT. Protein sequence: CASSLIGLNTGELFF.

The V gene is TRBV28, the J gene TRBJ2-1, with TRBD1 matching over 8 bases. The germline V gene encodes CDR1 MDHEN and CDR2 SYDVKM. The CDR3 has 13 residues. J lost 10 bases, V lost 6 bases, and 8 bases had no gene match. CDR3 residues: CASRQTGGSEQFF. The CDR3 nucleotides are TGTGCCAGCAGACAAACAGGGGGGTCCGAGCAGTTCTTC.

The sample holds a few counts of this clonotype. The rearrangement links TRBV30 to TRBJ2-3; D unresolved. The CDR3 covers 12 residues. CDR1 is GTSNPN, CDR2 SVGIG, per germline (reference sequence). With 3 bases removed from V and 8 bases from J, the gap between germline ends came to 12 bases. The CDR3 nucleotides read TGTGCCTGGAGCGTATTTGAGTCTACGCAGTATTTT. Translating gives CAWSVFESTQYF.

The rearrangement joins TRBV7-2 to TRBJ1-1; D gene ambiguous. Trimming shortened V by 5 bases and J by 1 base, and 11 bases separated the two germline ends. This CDR3 has 14 residues. CDR1 is SGHTA, CDR2 FQGNSA, per germline. CDR3 nucleotide sequence: TGTGCCAGCAGCGTTAGGACGGGGAACACTGAAGCTTTCTTT. Translated: CASSVRTGNTEAFF.